This T cell receptor beta chain was captured in a study of identical twins. This CDR3 region has 15 residues. J gave up 5 bases and V 4 bases, and 5 bases lay outside the gene matches. The V gene's germline CDR1 is SGHRS and CDR2 YFSETQ. TCRdb called the 5' RACE reads again in MiXCR, with one record for every CDR3 protein. Altogether under 400,000 distinct CDR3 sequences are present, about 10% being singletons, with the ten largest covering around 8.6%. Healthy Caucasian individuals made up all the donors. This clonotype has ten or more counts. Its specificity is unknown. Study-wide results and caveats: Cord blood's abundant beta clonotypes had fewer insertions, unlike memory repertoires. Zero-insertion results could be subject to partial confounding by invariant MAIT and iNKT cells.

The sequence was collected from a woman between 45 and 65 years old in good health. The sample taken for sequencing was naive T cells sorted from blood. V usage is TRBV5-1 and J usage is TRBJ2-2; 10 bases align to TRBD1. CDR3 sequence reads: CASSAPGQGTGELFF. CDR3 nucleotide sequence: TGCGCCAGCAGCGCACCGGGACAGGGGACCGGGGAGCTGTTTTTT.